The T cell receptor (beta chain) described here comes from a study of blood T cell repertoires in COVID-19. Turning to the study itself: The United States, Italy and Spain supplied acute and convalescent COVID-19 samples. Sources were T cells, B-cell-depleted T cells, or PBMCs; the material itself was cDNA or gDNA.

This table comes from immunoSEQ multiplex PCR, and its TCRdb copy is limited to in-frame clones, with some not included. The profile shows under 250,000 clones, about four fifths of them singletons. Donors of Cohort 3 who recovered were those that had two negative PCRs, clearance, or symptom resolution. The germline V gene encodes CDR1 SGHAT and CDR2 FQNNGV. This CDR3 has 13 amino acids. Losses at the gene ends were 5 bases for V and 2 bases for J; bases not matched to a gene: 1. Sequenced material: PBMCs or T cells enriched from blood (not recorded which). This TCR derives from a man in his fifties or sixties who had recovered from COVID-19. The rearrangement joins TRBV11-2 to TRBJ2-7, with 9 bases matching TRBD2. CDR3 sequence (DNA): TGTGCCAGCAGCCGCGGGGGGGCCTACGAGCAGTACTTC. Translating it yields CASSRGGAYEQYF.